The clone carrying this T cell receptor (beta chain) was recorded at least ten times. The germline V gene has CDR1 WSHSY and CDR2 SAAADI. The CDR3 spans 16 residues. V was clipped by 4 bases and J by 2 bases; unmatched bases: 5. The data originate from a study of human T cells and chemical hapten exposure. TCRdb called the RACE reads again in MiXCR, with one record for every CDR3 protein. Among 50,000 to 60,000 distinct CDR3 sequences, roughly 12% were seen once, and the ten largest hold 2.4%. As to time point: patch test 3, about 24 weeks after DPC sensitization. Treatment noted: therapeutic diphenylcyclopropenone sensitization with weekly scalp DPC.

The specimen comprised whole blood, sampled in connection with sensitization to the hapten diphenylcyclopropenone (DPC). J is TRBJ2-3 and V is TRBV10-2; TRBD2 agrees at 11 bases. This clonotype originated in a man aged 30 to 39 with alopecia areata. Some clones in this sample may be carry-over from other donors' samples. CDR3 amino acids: CASSGGLAAPTDTQYF. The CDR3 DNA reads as TGCGCCAGCAGTGGGGGACTAGCGGCCCCCACAGATACGCAGTATTTT.